This TCR beta chain appears in the sequencing data of a study of regulatory T cells in long-lasting Graves disease. In its sample, this clonotype was seen many times. What it binds is not known. Specified time point: newly diagnosed GD, antithyroid drugs for less than 3 months. RNA extracted from PBMCs served as the sequencing template. It was an endocrinology department in Xi'an, China, that provided the patients. Findings of the study overall: Since the sample size was small, accuracy may have been reduced. In persistent patients, shared public clonotypes (more than 2,500) outnumbered those in new patients (about 1,000).

The authors built TCR beta libraries using iRepertoire HTBI primers and Arm-PCR of CDR3 regions. TCRdb recomputed calls from the multiplex PCR reads with MiXCR, one row per CDR3 protein. The table records fewer than 650,000 distinct CDR3 sequences, about 16% of them present only once. Another study also made use of these data, one on T cells in Graves' hyperthyroidism and ophthalmopathy.

This sample comprised peripheral blood mononuclear cells (PBMCs), obtained at new diagnosis, from a patient treated with antithyroid drugs. This receptor was obtained from a young woman with Graves disease.

The CDR3 bases are TGTGCCAGCAGCTTAGCATACAGGGGCTACGAGCAGTACTTC. Translating gives CASSLAYRGYEQYF. The chain links TRBV7-9 to TRBJ2-7, with TRBD1 matching 7 bases. The CDR3 has 14 residues. CDR1 SEHNR and CDR2 FQNEAQ come from the germline V gene (reference sequence). J lost 3 bases, V lost 0 bases, and 2 bases had no gene match.